This TCR beta chain was retrieved from a study of T cell responses to AZD1222 COVID-19 vaccine. CDR3 length equals 16 residues. Trimming took 5 bases from V and 8 from J; bases not matched to a gene: 12. Per the germline V gene, CDR1 is SGHVS and CDR2 is FNYEAQ. On this clone: Its antigen is undetermined.

Study conclusions and caveats: Donors were largely white British and mainly female; clonal diversity was possibly underestimated. When two AZD1222 doses had been given, Spike-specific TCR breadth and depth rose.

Generated by immunoSEQ multiplex PCR, the TCRdb table keeps only in-frame clones and is missing some. This sample has 100,000 to 150,000 clones, with 85% found just once. The sample was peripheral blood, taken 28 days after the second AZD1222 dose. This receptor was identified in an adult who received the AZD1222 COVID-19 vaccine. The chain recombines TRBV7-6 with TRBJ1-3, with 10 bases that match TRBD1. For the CDR3, the DNA is TGTGCCAGCAGCCCTAGCGAGAGACAGGGGGCATACACCATATATTTT. Residues: CASSPSERQGAYTIYF.